The 32 T cell receptor beta chains listed next were all sequenced from one sample in a study of identifying expanded T cells in peripheral blood. Some clones are missing from TCRdb's copy, which holds only in-frame ones; the method was immunoSEQ multiplex PCR. The table records 50,000 to 70,000 clones, around 87% of them present only once. Sequenced sample: blood. These receptors all come from a person aged 18 to 70 in good health.

DNA of the CDR3: TGTGCCAGCAGACCGGACGGAGGGCGGAAGAACACTGAAGCTTTCTTT. It codes for CASRPDGGRKNTEAFF. This sequence joins TRBV7-9 and TRBJ1-1; D unclear. With 6 bases removed from V and 1 base from J, the gap between germline ends came to 18 bases. Germline V gene sequence: CDR1 SEHNR, CDR2 FQNEAQ (reference sequence). There are 16 residues in the CDR3.

The V gene is TRBV4-3, the J gene TRBJ1-2; 10 bases are shared with TRBD1. The germline gives CDR1 LGHNA, CDR2 YSLEER. This CDR3 has 15 residues. After removal of 4 bases from V and 6 bases from J, the junction contained 8 bases not matched to a gene. CDR3 sequence reads: CASSRERQGADGYTF. The CDR3 DNA reads TGCGCCAGCAGCCGAGAAAGACAGGGGGCCGATGGCTACACCTTC.

J is TRBJ2-3 and V is TRBV9; D possibly uses TRBD1 or TRBD2 (5 bases each). The V gene lost 4 bases and the J gene lost 3 bases, with 24 bases spanning the gap. This CDR3 has 18 amino acids. Germline V lookup: CDR1 SGDLS, CDR2 YYNGEE. CDR3 residues: CASSTREKDGRQTDTQYF. In DNA form, the CDR3 reads TGTGCCAGCAGCACACGAGAGAAAGATGGGAGACAGACAGATACGCAGTATTTT.

The sample holds a few counts of this clone. This chain links TRBV10-1 with TRBJ2-2; the match to TRBD1 covers 9 bases. The CDR3 length is 15 residues. Germline CDR1 reads WNHNN; CDR2 reads SYGVQD (reference sequence). With 8 bases clipped from V and 3 bases from J, the junction kept 7 bases outside the gene matches. In DNA, the CDR3 is TGCGCCAGCGGTACCGGGACAGGGCACACCGGGGAGCTGTTTTTT. Translating gives CASGTGTGHTGELFF.

This chain links TRBV27 with TRBJ2-7; no clear D. V lost 4 bases and J lost 4, with 11 bases in between. The CDR3 is 13 amino acids. Germline CDR1 is MNHEY and CDR2 is SMNVEV (reference sequence). The CDR3 is CASSSGALYEQYF. CDR3 in DNA: TGTGCCAGCAGTTCCGGAGCCTTATACGAGCAGTACTTC.

This clone was observed once. This sequence joins TRBV10-3 and TRBJ2-4; D gene uncertain. The CDR3 loop spans 13 amino acids. The germline gives CDR1 ENHRY, CDR2 SYGVKD. Trimming pared 7 bases from V and 8 bases from J, leaving 15 bases between. The CDR3 nucleotides are TGTGCCATCAAGGGCGAGTCTACGGACATTCAGTACTTC. Translation: CAIKGESTDIQYF.

Points on this clone: In the same sample, other DNA sequences code for this CDR3. The chain is built from TRBV19 and TRBJ1-5; D gene uncertain. The CDR3 is 13 amino acids. Germline-derived CDR1 and CDR2 are LNHDA and SQIVND (reference sequence). Trimming removed 0 bases from V and 5 bases from J, with 5 bases in between. The CDR3 loop reads CASSIDPYQPQHF. Here the CDR3 DNA reads TGTGCCAGTAGTATAGATCCATATCAGCCCCAGCATTTT.

This clone was seen a single time. V gene TRBV6-4 combines with J gene TRBJ2-7; 10 bases fit TRBD1. The CDR3 spans 15 residues. The germline V gene encodes CDR1 MRHNA and CDR2 SNTAGT. V shed 3 bases, J shed 1 base, and the junction held 3 bases outside the gene matches. The CDR3 sequence is CASSEGTGDSYEQYF. CDR3 in DNA: TGTGCCAGCAGTGAGGGGACAGGGGATTCCTACGAGCAGTACTTC.

The chain is built from TRBV9 and TRBJ1-2; D unresolved. Per the germline V gene, CDR1 is SGDLS and CDR2 is YYNGEE. Trimming took off 4 bases at V and 8 bases at J, with 9 bases between the two ends. This CDR3 is 11 amino acids long. CDR3 nucleotides: TGTGCCAGCAGCAGGGCTAAGGGCTACACCTTC. Its protein product is CASSRAKGYTF.

The CDR3 here is CASSINSGRGKFF. CDR3 bases: TGTGCCAGTAGTATCAATAGCGGGAGGGGTAAATTCTTC. The rearrangement links TRBV19 to TRBJ2-1; 11 positions agree with TRBD2. The germline V gene encodes CDR1 LNHDA and CDR2 SQIVND (reference sequence). This CDR3 has 13 residues. With V trimmed by 3 bases and J by 16 bases, 8 bases remained unmatched. Complete variable domain (other parts from reference TRBV19 and TRBJ2-1): DGGITQSPKYLFRKEGQNVTLSCEQNLNHDAMYWYRQDPGQGLRLIYYSQIVNDFQKGDIAEGYSVSREKKESFPLTVTSAQKNPTAFYLCASSINSGRGKFFGPGTRLTVL.

The rearrangement joins TRBV14 to TRBJ2-7, with 8 bases matching TRBD1. Germline V gives CDR1 SGHDN, CDR2 FVKESK. CDR3 length: 15 amino acids. V gave up 2 bases and J gave up 6 bases; unmatched junction bases: 9. Here the CDR3 DNA reads TGTGCCAGCAGCCAAATTACAGGGGGATCTGCCGAGCAGTACTTC. Translation gives CASSQITGGSAEQYF.

The rearrangement joins TRBV7-2 to TRBJ2-3; D is possibly TRBD1 or TRBD2 (6 bases each). Trimming pared 2 bases from V and 5 bases from J, leaving 17 bases between. Germline-derived CDR1 and CDR2 are SGHTA and FQGNSA. This CDR3 has 16 amino acids. Written as DNA, the CDR3 is TGTGCCAGCAGCTTAAGCGCTAGCAGGGGACTAGATACGCAGTATTTT. Its translation is CASSLSASRGLDTQYF.

V is TRBV2 and J is TRBJ1-5; TRBD1 matches at 10 bases. V dropped 2 bases and J dropped 7; count of bases not matched to a gene: 2. The CDR3 runs 14 residues. CDR1 is SNHLY, CDR2 FYNNEI, per germline. In DNA form, the CDR3 reads TGTGCCAGCAGTGAACTGGACAGGGGGCAGCCCCAGCATTTT. It is translated as CASSELDRGQPQHF.

V and J are TRBV19 and TRBJ2-2; weak D call: TRBD1 (5 bases). The germline V gene encodes CDR1 LNHDA and CDR2 SQIVND (reference sequence). V lost 5 bases and J lost 5, with 12 bases in between. This CDR3 has 14 residues. The chain's CDR3 is CASSGQPRTGELFF. The CDR3 DNA reads as TGTGCCAGTAGTGGACAACCCCGTACCGGGGAGCTGTTTTTT.

The CDR3 region has the DNA TGTGCCAGTAGTATTAAGGTCTCCTACGAGCAGTACTTC. It specifies CASSIKVSYEQYF. The chain combines TRBV19 with TRBJ2-7; D remains unclear. Germline-derived CDR1 and CDR2 are LNHDA and SQIVND (reference sequence). This CDR3 comprises 13 residues. The V gene lost 3 bases and the J gene lost 0 bases, with 6 bases spanning the gap.

This clone occurred once. The rearrangement uses TRBV11-2 and TRBJ2-5; 8 bases match TRBD2. CDR3 length: 16 amino acids. V lost 1 base to trimming and J lost 5 bases; unmatched junction nucleotides: 9. Germline assignment: CDR1 SGHAT and CDR2 FQNNGV. CDR3 coding DNA: TGTGCCAGCAGCTTAGGCCCAGCGGGGGTAACCGAGACCCAGTACTTC. As protein: CASSLGPAGVTETQYF.

The chain combines TRBV7-9 with TRBJ1-4, with D hard to call. CDR1 and CDR2 (germline): SEHNR, FQNEAQ (reference sequence). V was cut by 0 bases and J by 4 bases, with 9 bases left in between. The CDR3 consists of 15 residues. CDR3 nucleotide sequence: TGTGCCAGCAGCTTAGCGGCCGGGATTAATGAAAAACTGTTTTTT. This translates into CASSLAAGINEKLFF.

This clone was counted only a few times. Other nucleotide sequences from this sample produce the same CDR3. The chain carries TRBV2 and TRBJ2-7; D not resolved. Germline V gene data show CDR1 as SNHLY and CDR2 as FYNNEI. V shed 8 bases and J shed 3 bases, with 5 bases lying between them. CDR3 size: 10 residues. DNA for the CDR3: TGTGCCAGCGGGATCTACGAGCAGTACTTC. This gives the protein CASGIYEQYF.

This clone appeared a few times. The V call is TRBV5-1, the J call TRBJ1-6; D not certain. Germline CDR1 SGHRS, CDR2 YFSETQ. This CDR3 is built from 14 residues. V lost 0 bases and J lost 9, with 10 bases in between. CDR3 amino acids: CASSLANWGSPLHF. The CDR3 DNA reads as TGCGCCAGCAGCTTGGCCAACTGGGGTTCACCCCTCCACTTT.

The J gene is TRBJ2-3, the V gene TRBV5-1; perhaps TRBD1 as D (7 bases). V shed 7 bases and J shed 3 bases, with 24 bases lying between them. CDR1 and CDR2 (germline): SGHRS, YFSETQ. This CDR3 is built from 17 residues. CDR3 amino acids: CASAGQLLPWGTDTQYF. The CDR3 DNA follows: TGCGCCAGCGCGGGACAGCTTCTACCCTGGGGGACAGATACGCAGTATTTT.

This chain uses TRBV4-1 with TRBJ1-2, with D maybe TRBD1 (5 bases). V shed 0 bases and J shed 3 bases, with 17 bases lying between them. The CDR3 is 17 amino acids. The V gene's germline CDR1 is MGHRA and CDR2 YSYEKL. The CDR3 sequence is CASSQDVLGVIHYGYTF. CDR3 DNA sequence: TGCGCCAGCAGCCAAGACGTTTTAGGGGTTATCCACTATGGCTACACCTTC.

The genes are TRBV28 and TRBJ2-5; D may match TRBD1 or TRBD2 (6 bases each). V was shortened by 2 bases and J by 5 bases, with 9 bases between the two germline ends. Germline-derived CDR1 and CDR2 are MDHEN and SYDVKM. The CDR3 spans 13 residues. The CDR3 region has the DNA TGTGCCAGCAGTTTACAAGGGGGGGAGACCCAGTACTTC. It yields the protein CASSLQGGETQYF.

The chain has TRBV11-2 and TRBJ1-1; D not certain. Germline CDR1 is SGHAT and CDR2 is FQNNGV. With 1 base removed from V and 7 bases from J, the gap between germline ends came to 1 base. CDR3 length: 10 residues. As DNA, the CDR3 is TGTGCCAGCAGCTTAGTTGAAGCTTTCTTT. It specifies CASSLVEAFF.

J is TRBJ1-1 and V is TRBV29-1; tentative D call: TRBD1 (5 bases). This CDR3 spans 13 amino acids. Germline values: CDR1 SQVTM, CDR2 ANQGSEA. With 6 bases removed from V and 4 bases from J, the gap between germline ends came to 15 bases. The CDR3 sequence: CSVGGGLATEAFF. In DNA, the CDR3 is TGCAGCGTCGGTGGGGGACTCGCCACTGAAGCTTTCTTT.

V usage is TRBV4-1 and J usage is TRBJ2-7; 9 nucleotides agree with TRBD1. CDR3 length: 13 residues. Trimming at V came to 8 bases and at J to 3 bases, leaving 5 bases not matched to a gene. In germline, CDR1 is MGHRA, CDR2 YSYEKL. Here the CDR3 DNA reads TGCGCCAGCGCTAGGGACAGGGTCTACGAGCAGTACTTC. Encoded protein: CASARDRVYEQYF.

With regard to this clone: A read error may produce the germline difference seen at one junction end. The gene calls are TRBV19 and TRBJ2-7; 7 nucleotides agree with TRBD1. Germline CDR1 LNHDA, CDR2 SQIVND (reference sequence). CDR3 length: 16 residues. CDR3 sequence (DNA): TGTGCCAGTATGGGAGAGGGGGCGAATCTCTCCGACGAGCAGTACTTC. It codes for CASMGEGANLSDEQYF.

The chain carries TRBV4-1 and TRBJ1-5; no definite D call. CDR1 MGHRA and CDR2 YSYEKL come from the germline V gene. Trimming stripped 1 base from V and 1 base from J, with 11 bases between. The length of the CDR3 is 16 residues. In DNA, the CDR3 is TGCGCCAGCAGCCAAGTTTGGGATGGAAGCAATCAGCCCCAGCATTTT. This gives the protein CASSQVWDGSNQPQHF.

The rearrangement joins TRBV5-1 to TRBJ1-4, with a possible D match to TRBD1 (5 bases). CDR3 size: 15 residues. Germline CDR1 SGHRS, CDR2 YFSETQ. With 0 bases removed from V and 6 bases from J, the gap between germline ends came to 12 bases. CDR3 protein: CASSLAPGMDEKLFF. CDR3 nucleotides: TGCGCCAGCAGCTTGGCCCCAGGGATGGATGAAAAACTGTTTTTT.

The genes are TRBV27 and TRBJ1-1, with D possibly being TRBD1 (5 bases). Trimming took 3 bases from V and 2 from J, leaving 16 bases between them. The germline V gene encodes CDR1 MNHEY and CDR2 SMNVEV (reference sequence). The CDR3 sequence is 16 residues long. The DNA of the CDR3 is TGTGCCAGCAGTTTGTACGGGGACCTAACAAACACTGAAGCTTTCTTT. Translated: CASSLYGDLTNTEAFF.

J is TRBJ1-4 and V is TRBV28; D uncertain. CDR1 is MDHEN, CDR2 SYDVKM, per germline. The CDR3 runs to 17 residues. V lost 1 base to trimming and J lost 1 base, with 13 bases between them. This chain's CDR3 is CASSLLVMGKTNEKLFF. The CDR3 DNA is TGTGCCAGCAGTTTATTGGTTATGGGGAAAACTAATGAAAAACTGTTTTTT.

The J gene is TRBJ2-7, the V gene TRBV29-1, with D maybe TRBD2 (7 bases). The V gene lost 5 bases and the J gene lost 3 bases, with 14 bases spanning the gap. The CDR3 is 13 amino acids. The germline V gene has CDR1 SQVTM and CDR2 ANQGSEA. The CDR3 loop is CSVRRGGYYEQYF. The CDR3 nucleotides are TGCAGCGTTAGGAGGGGGGGTTACTACGAGCAGTACTTC.

The chain links TRBV11-2 to TRBJ1-1; no clear D gene. Germline values: CDR1 SGHAT, CDR2 FQNNGV. The CDR3 spans 14 residues. V was cut by 3 bases and J by 1 base, with 9 bases left in between. CDR3 loop: CASSFGKANTEAFF. The DNA for the CDR3 is TGTGCCAGCAGCTTTGGAAAGGCGAACACTGAAGCTTTCTTT.